These T cell receptor beta chains were read from a single sample in a study of blood T cell repertoires in COVID-19. Sequenced by immunoSEQ multiplex PCR; TCRdb stores in-frame clones only, minus some. Here the sample spans roughly 250,000 clones, 85% to 90% being singletons. Sequencing used PBMCs or T cells enriched from blood (not recorded which). The receptors here all came from a man aged 45 to 65 who had been exposed to COVID-19. The conserved cysteine and the conserved F or W are not part of the CDR3 here. A D gene is named only where the DNA matches it firmly. Some rows have no size entry. The others give once, few or many, or a class for an expanded clone.

J: TRBJ1-1; size: once; V: TRBV5-1; D: TRBD1; CDR3: ASRRSGQDTEAF
J: TRBJ1-1; size: .; V: TRBV10-3; D: .; CDR3: AISESQGFGTEAF
J: TRBJ2-1; size: .; V: TRBV7-2; D: TRBD2; CDR3: ASSPRLAVSYNEQF
J: TRBJ1-1; size: once; V: TRBV10-1; D: .; CDR3: ASNGQLNTEAF
J: TRBJ2-2; size: .; V: TRBV6-5; D: .; CDR3: ASSPEPFGELF
J: TRBJ1-2; size: .; V: TRBV7-9; D: .; CDR3: ASSSYQGPGYT
J: TRBJ1-5; size: .; V: TRBV7-9; D: .; CDR3: ASSSSVGVNNQPQH
J: TRBJ1-2; size: .; V: TRBV5-1; D: TRBD1; CDR3: ASSKGQGTNYGYT
J: TRBJ1-6; size: .; V: TRBV27; D: .; CDR3: ASSLSDSSYNSPLH
J: TRBJ1-2; size: .; V: TRBV18; D: .; CDR3: ASSPTVENYGYT
J: TRBJ1-1; size: .; V: TRBV24-1; D: .; CDR3: ASQGANTEAF
J: TRBJ1-5; size: few; V: TRBV18; D: .; CDR3: ASSSQGNQPQH
J: TRBJ1-2; size: once; V: TRBV25-1; D: .; CDR3: ASQHRANYGYT
J: TRBJ2-7; size: once; V: TRBV5-1; D: .; CDR3: ASSLGQVASYEQY
J: TRBJ1-2; size: once; V: TRBV7-9; D: .; CDR3: ASTPSGGANYGYT
J: TRBJ1-5; size: .; V: TRBV4-1; D: .; CDR3: ASSQATNSNQPQH
J: TRBJ2-3; size: once; V: TRBV7-9; D: .; CDR3: ASSFSSTDTQY
J: TRBJ1-1; size: .; V: TRBV30; D: .; CDR3: AWTPGLSNTEAF
J: TRBJ2-3; size: .; V: TRBV28; D: .; CDR3: ASSFLSGTDTQY
J: TRBJ2-3; size: .; V: TRBV5-1; D: TRBD2; CDR3: ASSLLAGGDTDTQY
J: TRBJ1-3; size: .; V: TRBV7-6; D: .; CDR3: ASSLGAGRSGNTIY
J: TRBJ1-1; size: .; V: TRBV10-3; D: .; CDR3: AIRVRDEAF
J: TRBJ2-5; size: few; V: TRBV9; D: .; CDR3: ASSVGQRQETQY
J: TRBJ1-1; size: once; V: TRBV7-9; D: .; CDR3: ASSLGQTNTEAF
J: TRBJ2-7; size: .; V: TRBV28; D: TRBD1; CDR3: ASSSPGTGYYEQY
J: TRBJ1-2; size: .; V: TRBV11-2; D: .; CDR3: ASSLGRNNYGYT
J: TRBJ2-2; size: .; V: TRBV5-1; D: .; CDR3: ASSLGSPNTGELF
J: TRBJ2-1; size: .; V: TRBV19; D: .; CDR3: ASSIRVNEQF
J: TRBJ1-6; size: few; V: TRBV7-2; D: TRBD1; CDR3: ASSPRTGSNSPLH
J: TRBJ1-1; size: .; V: TRBV15; D: TRBD1; CDR3: ATSSNGQAEAF
J: TRBJ2-5; size: .; V: TRBV7-9; D: TRBD1; CDR3: ASSLQGASETQY
J: TRBJ2-2; size: .; V: TRBV9; D: TRBD2; CDR3: ASSVREGLAGELF
J: TRBJ2-2; size: .; V: TRBV3-1/TRBV3-2; D: .; CDR3: ASSPGSRGAPTELF
J: TRBJ2-1; size: .; V: TRBV11-3; D: TRBD2; CDR3: ASSLTGLAGAYNEQF
J: TRBJ1-5; size: .; V: TRBV28; D: TRBD1; CDR3: ASRLAKGAYQPQH
J: TRBJ1-4; size: once; V: TRBV29-1; D: TRBD1; CDR3: SGQTGVNEKLF
J: TRBJ1-1; size: .; V: TRBV10-3; D: TRBD1; CDR3: AISGTGRNTEAF
J: TRBJ1-1; size: .; V: TRBV9; D: .; CDR3: ASSVGDLNTEAF
J: TRBJ1-2; size: .; V: TRBV7-3; D: .; CDR3: ASSTGNYGYT
J: TRBJ2-1; size: once; V: TRBV6-5; D: .; CDR3: ASTRGTTAYNEQF
J: TRBJ1-2; size: .; V: TRBV11-2; D: TRBD1; CDR3: ASRATGVAGYT
J: TRBJ1-1; size: .; V: TRBV25-1; D: .; CDR3: ASSEWAGLNTEAF